The rows below give T cell receptor beta chains drawn from one sample of a study of T cell repertoires in cytomegalovirus infection. TCRdb analysed the reads with MiXCR anew, one entry per CDR3 protein. The sample has about 60,000 distinct CDR3 sequences; over 15% are singletons. Their recognized antigens are unknown. This sample comprised CD8+ T cells from cultured PBMCs, obtained from culture after CMV antigen stimulation. The receptors derive from a human donor in good health (CMV status not recorded). Some clones in this sample may be carry-over from other donors' samples. Each CDR3 is given with its conserved first and last residue. A D gene is named only where the DNA matches it firmly. The size of a clone is reported for some rows only, either as once, few or many, or as a class for expanded clones.

D,V,J,size,CDR3,DNA
TRBD2,TRBV5-1,TRBJ2-7,few,CASRYGAGDIYEQYF,TGCGCCAGCCGATACGGGGCGGGAGATATCTACGAGCAGTACTTC
NA,TRBV6-2/TRBV6-3,TRBJ2-7,many,CASLGTLVLYF,TGTGCCAGCCTGGGGACTCTTGTGTTGTACTTC
NA,TRBV6-5,TRBJ2-7,NA,CASSYQEGDYEQYF,TGTGCCAGCAGTTACCAAGAAGGGGACTACGAGCAGTACTTC
NA,TRBV6-6,TRBJ1-4,few,CASSLDEEGEKLFF,TGTGCCAGCAGTTTAGACGAGGAAGGGGAAAAACTGTTTTTT
NA,TRBV4-3,TRBJ2-1,many,CASSQEGGGTYNEQFF,TGCGCCAGCAGCCAAGAAGGAGGGGGTACCTACAATGAGCAGTTCTTC
NA,TRBV19,TRBJ2-1,NA,CASSIKEGEQFF,TGTGCCAGTAGTATTAAGGAGGGTGAGCAGTTCTTC
NA,TRBV27,TRBJ2-5,NA,CASRPLGASTQYF,TGTGCCAGCAGACCCCTTGGAGCCAGTACCCAGTACTTC
NA,TRBV28,TRBJ1-5,few,CASSLPTGYGRNQPQHF,TGTGCCAGCAGTTTACCCACAGGGTATGGGCGCAATCAGCCCCAGCATTTT
TRBD1,TRBV7-2,TRBJ1-5,NA,CASAQGRFEPQHF,TGTGCCAGCGCACAGGGGAGATTTGAGCCCCAGCATTTT
NA,TRBV6-5,TRBJ1-1,NA,CASSYSRGGTEAFF,TGTGCCAGCAGTTACTCCAGGGGCGGCACTGAAGCTTTCTTT
TRBD1,TRBV27,TRBJ2-1,NA,CASSLRTGPYYNEQFF,TGTGCCAGCAGTCTCCGGACAGGGCCATATTACAATGAGCAGTTCTTC
TRBD2,TRBV6-2/TRBV6-3,TRBJ2-5,many,CASSYSATSGRAGETQYF,TGTGCCAGCAGTTACTCAGCGACTAGCGGGAGGGCCGGGGAGACCCAGTACTTC
TRBD2,TRBV12-3/TRBV12-4,TRBJ2-5,few,CASRASGRDETQYF,TGTGCCAGCAGGGCTAGCGGGAGGGATGAGACCCAGTACTTC
TRBD2,TRBV6-1,TRBJ2-1,many,CASGTGGMGYNEQFF,TGTGCCAGCGGGACGGGGGGAATGGGGTACAATGAGCAGTTCTTC
NA,TRBV19,TRBJ2-5,NA,CASTPAALGETQYF,TGTGCCAGTACCCCAGCGGCGCTGGGCGAGACCCAGTACTTC
TRBD2,TRBV6-1,TRBJ2-3,many,CASSPRGLAGRTDTQYF,TGTGCCAGCAGTCCTCGGGGACTAGCGGGGCGCACAGATACGCAGTATTTT
NA,TRBV9,TRBJ1-1,few,CASSVRGNTEAFF,TGTGCCAGCAGCGTGCGCGGAAACACTGAAGCTTTCTTT
TRBD2,TRBV29-1,TRBJ2-3,few,CSAVGTSGATDTQYF,TGCAGCGCCGTCGGGACTAGCGGGGCGACAGATACGCAGTATTTT
TRBD1,TRBV29-1,TRBJ1-4,few,CSVGGETGRETNEKLFF,TGCAGCGTTGGTGGAGAGACAGGGCGGGAGACTAATGAAAAACTGTTTTTT
TRBD2,TRBV2,TRBJ2-1,NA,CASKEVAGGPGNEQFF,TGTGCCAGCAAGGAAGTAGCGGGAGGGCCAGGGAATGAGCAGTTCTTC
TRBD2,TRBV7-3,TRBJ2-1,NA,CASSPSSGRSWREQFF,TGTGCCAGCAGCCCCTCTAGCGGGAGGTCATGGAGGGAGCAGTTCTTC
NA,TRBV18,TRBJ2-1,once,CASSLLVEGTKHEQFF,TGTGCCAGCTCACTACTAGTGGAGGGAACCAAGCATGAGCAGTTCTTC
TRBD2,TRBV6-1,TRBJ2-7,NA,CASSISGGAHEQYF,TGTGCCAGCAGTATTAGCGGGGGGGCCCACGAGCAGTACTTC
TRBD2,TRBV7-3,TRBJ2-5,NA,CASSLSGGGEVETQYF,TGTGCCAGCAGCCTCTCAGGCGGGGGGGAAGTAGAGACCCAGTACTTC